The 23 T cell receptor beta chains below were found in one sample sequenced in a study of blood T cell repertoires in COVID-19 (TCRdb year 2020). Library prep was done by the immunoSEQ multiplex PCR assay. This immuneACCESS table, as held by TCRdb, lists in-frame sequences with V and J called but not all clones. Of the missing ones, under half trace to an unresolved V gene in checked studies; the others have no known cause. The sample contains 360,000 or so clones, about 88% of them found a single time. In total, the top ten clones hold around 3% of the sample. Input material: PBMCs or T cells enriched from blood (not recorded which). Receptors originate from a woman aged 30 to 39 who had recovered from COVID-19.

This clone was counted only a few times. This sequence joins TRBV18 and TRBJ2-1; TRBD2 agrees at 10 bases. The V gene's germline CDR1 is KGHSH and CDR2 LQKENI. The CDR3 consists of 16 residues. J gave up 4 bases and V 3 bases, and 6 bases lay outside the gene matches. The CDR3 region is CASSPPTSGLYNEQFF. The CDR3 region has the DNA TGTGCCAGCTCACCCCCGACTAGCGGGCTTTACAATGAGCAGTTCTTC.

The chain uses TRBV7-8 and TRBJ1-2; weak D call: TRBD1 (5 bases). Per germline, CDR1 SGHVS and CDR2 FQNEAQ. The ends were cut back, 5 bases at V and 8 bases at J, with 21 bases in the middle. This CDR3 has 15 amino acids. For the CDR3, the DNA is TGTGCCAGCAGCCTGTTTGGGCAGGGTAGGAGCGGCTACACCTTC. Translation: CASSLFGQGRSGYTF.

This chain joins TRBV28 and TRBJ1-2; D remains ambiguous. Trimming shortened V by 5 bases and J by 8 bases, and 18 bases separated the two germline ends. Germline CDR1 is MDHEN and CDR2 is SYDVKM. The CDR3 runs 14 residues. The DNA for the CDR3 is TGTGCCAGCAGTCCCAGGACCTTACGGGGAGGCTACACCTTC. Amino acid sequence: CASSPRTLRGGYTF.

A single count supports this clone. The gene calls are TRBV20-1 and TRBJ1-1, with 7 bases matching TRBD1. J lost 4 bases, V lost 5 bases, and 13 bases had no gene match. From germline, CDR1 is DFQATT and CDR2 SNEGSKA (reference sequence). The CDR3 has 15 amino acids. The CDR3 sequence is CSAREFNRGATEAFF. As DNA, the CDR3 is TGCAGTGCTCGTGAATTCAACAGGGGAGCCACTGAAGCTTTCTTT.

This chain connects TRBV2 to TRBJ1-2, with TRBD1 matching over 9 bases. The CDR3 totals 14 residues. Germline V gene lookup returns CDR1 SNHLY and CDR2 FYNNEI. V trimming: 6 bases; J trimming: 8 bases; junction bases outside the gene matches: 10. Written as DNA, the CDR3 is TGTGCCAGCAGCGCAACGGGACAGGGCTTAGGCTACACCTTC. This gives the protein CASSATGQGLGYTF. The complete variable domain, with remaining parts taken from reference TRBV2 and TRBJ1-2, reads EPEVTQTPSHQVTQMGQEVILRCVPISNHLYFYWYRQILGQKVEFLVSFYNNEISEKSEIFDDQFSVERPDGSNFTLKIRSTKLEDSAMYFCASSATGQGLGYTFGSGTRLTVV.

J is TRBJ2-7 and V is TRBV27, with D maybe TRBD2 (5 bases). V was shortened by 5 bases and J by 0 bases, with 11 bases between the two germline ends. The V gene's germline CDR1 is MNHEY and CDR2 SMNVEV (reference sequence). The CDR3 is 14 amino acids. This chain's CDR3 is CASSLQRSSYEQYF. The CDR3 bases are TGTGCCAGCAGTCTACAGCGGAGCTCCTACGAGCAGTACTTC.

The J gene is TRBJ2-1, the V gene TRBV15; possible D gene TRBD2, 6 bases. Trimming took off 4 bases at V and 2 bases at J, with 12 bases between the two ends. CDR3 size: 15 residues. Looked up from germline, CDR1 is LNHNV and CDR2 is YYDKDF (reference sequence). The CDR3 sequence is CATSNRLVAYNEQFF. The CDR3 DNA reads as TGTGCCACCAGCAACCGACTAGTAGCCTACAATGAGCAGTTCTTC.

The rearrangement links TRBV4-1 to TRBJ1-6; TRBD1 matches 8 bases. Germline CDR1 and CDR2: MGHRA and YSYEKL. V lost 0 bases to trimming and J lost 14 bases; unmatched junction nucleotides: 9. The CDR3 totals 15 residues. DNA for the CDR3: TGCGCCAGCAGCCAAGATGGAGGGACAGGCAGCACCCTCCACTTT. Translating gives CASSQDGGTGSTLHF.

V is TRBV28 and J is TRBJ2-3; 11 bases are a match to TRBD1. CDR1 and CDR2 (germline): MDHEN, SYDVKM. V lost 5 bases and J lost 4; bases outside the gene matches: 2. The length of the CDR3 is 14 residues. As DNA, the CDR3 is TGTGCCAGCAGTGGGACAGGGGGAGCAGATACGCAGTATTTT. Translating it yields CASSGTGGADTQYF.

This chain uses TRBV7-9 with TRBJ1-1, with TRBD1 matching over 9 bases. With 5 bases clipped from V and 7 bases from J, the junction kept 11 bases outside the gene matches. The CDR3 totals 15 residues. Germline assignment: CDR1 SEHNR and CDR2 FQNEAQ (reference sequence). The CDR3 sequence: CASSRPGQGVGEAFF. CDR3 nucleotide sequence: TGTGCCAGCAGCCGACCGGGACAGGGTGTGGGTGAAGCTTTCTTT.

The chain combines TRBV18 with TRBJ2-5, with D possibly matching TRBD1 (5 bases). V lost 4 bases to trimming and J lost 13 bases, with 28 bases between them. CDR1 and CDR2 (germline): KGHSH, LQKENI. The CDR3 is 16 amino acids. The CDR3 loop is CASSQGPHGAQAPVYF. Here the CDR3 DNA reads TGTGCCAGCTCACAGGGTCCTCATGGGGCCCAGGCGCCGGTGTACTTC.

The chain employs TRBV28 and TRBJ1-1; maybe TRBD1 (5 bases). Germline V gives CDR1 MDHEN, CDR2 SYDVKM. This CDR3 has 15 amino acids. The germline V and J ends were trimmed by 4 bases and 1 base, with 13 bases remaining between them. In nucleotides, the CDR3 is TGTGCCAGCAGTTACATGACAGAGAGGAACACTGAAGCTTTCTTT. It encodes CASSYMTERNTEAFF.

The chain has TRBV5-1 and TRBJ2-7, with a tentative D call TRBD2 (5 bases). Trimming removed 2 bases at V and 2 bases at J, with 11 bases between. The length of the CDR3 is 14 residues. CDR1 is SGHRS, CDR2 YFSETQ, per germline. The CDR3, as DNA: TGCGCCAGCAGCTTAGCGGCTATTACCTACGAGCAGTACTTC. Encoded protein: CASSLAAITYEQYF.

This chain connects TRBV5-4 to TRBJ2-1; D is ambiguous. Trimming removed 4 bases from V and 8 bases from J, with 10 bases in between. CDR3 length: 12 residues. Germline assignment: CDR1 SGHNT and CDR2 YYREEE (reference sequence). The CDR3 region is CASSVTWDEQFF. For the CDR3, the DNA is TGTGCCAGCAGCGTGACTTGGGATGAGCAGTTCTTC.

This rearrangement joins TRBV18 to TRBJ2-1; possibly TRBD2 for D (6 bases). Germline V CDR1 and CDR2: KGHSH, LQKENI. Trimming removed 0 bases at V and 4 bases at J, with 13 bases between. The CDR3 sequence is 16 residues long. The CDR3 is CASSPPSLAEYNEQFF. The CDR3 DNA follows: TGTGCCAGCTCACCACCGTCGTTAGCGGAATACAATGAGCAGTTCTTC.

The CDR3 nucleotides read TGTGCCAGTAGTATGCGAGGGGGGGCCGCCTACAATGAGCAGTTCTTC. Protein product: CASSMRGGAAYNEQFF. The rearrangement links TRBV19 to TRBJ2-1; maybe TRBD2 (7 bases). In germline, CDR1 is LNHDA, CDR2 SQIVND (reference sequence). Trimming shortened V by 3 bases and J by 2 bases, and 14 bases separated the two germline ends. This CDR3 comprises 16 residues.

This rearrangement joins TRBV24-1 to TRBJ1-2; D is uncertain. The V and J ends lost 0 bases and 4 bases respectively, with 5 bases between them. The CDR3 extends over 13 amino acids. Germline V gene lookup returns CDR1 KGHDR and CDR2 SFDVKD. The CDR3 nucleotides read TGTGCCACCAGTGATTTGTCTCCCTATGGCTACACCTTC. Translation gives CATSDLSPYGYTF.

V is TRBV30 and J is TRBJ2-7, with TRBD1 identical over 8 bases. V shed 0 bases and J 2 bases; nucleotides not matched to a gene: 12. The CDR3 has 17 amino acids. Per the germline V gene, CDR1 is GTSNPN and CDR2 is SVGIG (reference sequence). The CDR3 nucleotides are TGTGCCTGGAGTGTTACCCCTAGCCGGGACAGGACCTACGAGCAGTACTTC. Translated: CAWSVTPSRDRTYEQYF.

The chain employs TRBV6-5 and TRBJ1-1; D may be TRBD1 (6 bases). CDR3 size: 14 residues. The germline CDR1 and CDR2 sequences are MNHEY and SVGAGI. V lost 8 bases and J lost 4, with 17 bases in between. The CDR3 here is CASRPRGAPTEAFF. Written as DNA, the CDR3 is TGTGCCAGCCGTCCACGGGGGGCGCCCACTGAAGCTTTCTTT.

This clone was detected only a few times. V and J are TRBV2 and TRBJ1-3; the D gene is possibly TRBD1 (6 bases). CDR3 length: 15 amino acids. Germline CDR1 and CDR2: SNHLY and FYNNEI. Trimming took 4 bases from V and 3 from J, leaving 13 bases between them. The DNA for the CDR3 is TGTGCCAGCAGTGTCGGGGGGGCGATTGGAAACACCATATATTTT. Translation gives CASSVGGAIGNTIYF. The whole variable domain, filled in from reference TRBV2 and TRBJ1-3, reads EPEVTQTPSHQVTQMGQEVILRCVPISNHLYFYWYRQILGQKVEFLVSFYNNEISEKSEIFDDQFSVERPDGSNFTLKIRSTKLEDSAMYFCASSVGGAIGNTIYFGEGSWLTVV.

J is TRBJ2-1 and V is TRBV7-2; 11 bases line up with TRBD2. Trimming removed 5 bases from V and 8 bases from J; junction bases left unmatched: 8. CDR3 length: 15 residues. Germline loops: CDR1 SGHTA, CDR2 FQGNSA. CDR3 DNA: TGTGCCAGCAGCCCGACTAGCGGGACCCTCGATGAGCAGTTCTTC. Its translation: CASSPTSGTLDEQFF.

This rearrangement joins TRBV12-3 or TRBV12-4 to TRBJ2-7; D is uncertain. V shed 6 bases and J shed 1 base, with 7 bases lying between them. The CDR3 has 12 amino acids. The CDR3 DNA reads as TGTGCCAGCAGCACGACTTCCTACGAGCAGTACTTC. Amino acids: CASSTTSYEQYF.

The chain combines TRBV24-1 with TRBJ2-1, with 8 positions matching TRBD1. Germline-derived CDR1 and CDR2 are KGHDR and SFDVKD. The length of the CDR3 is 16 residues. J lost 4 bases, V lost 4 bases, and 8 bases had no gene match. The CDR3 DNA sequence: TGTGCCACCAGTGAGAGACAGGGGACGCGATACAATGAGCAGTTCTTC. Its protein is CATSERQGTRYNEQFF.